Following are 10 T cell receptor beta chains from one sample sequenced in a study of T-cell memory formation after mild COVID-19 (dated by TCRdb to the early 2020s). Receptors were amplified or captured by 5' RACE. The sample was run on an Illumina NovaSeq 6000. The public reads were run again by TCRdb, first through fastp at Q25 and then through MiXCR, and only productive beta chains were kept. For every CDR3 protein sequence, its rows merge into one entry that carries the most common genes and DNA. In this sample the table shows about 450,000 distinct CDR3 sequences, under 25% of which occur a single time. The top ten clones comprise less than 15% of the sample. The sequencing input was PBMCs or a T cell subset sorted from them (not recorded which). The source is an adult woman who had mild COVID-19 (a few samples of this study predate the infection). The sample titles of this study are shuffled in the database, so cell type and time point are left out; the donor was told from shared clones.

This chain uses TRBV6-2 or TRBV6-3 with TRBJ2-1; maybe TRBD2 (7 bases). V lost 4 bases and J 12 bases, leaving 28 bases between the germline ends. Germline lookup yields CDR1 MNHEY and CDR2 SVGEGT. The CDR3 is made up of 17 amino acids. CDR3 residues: CASSSNGGGRPSKGQFF. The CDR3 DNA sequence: TGTGCCAGCAGTTCGAACGGGGGCGGGAGACCCTCAAAGGGGCAGTTCTTC.

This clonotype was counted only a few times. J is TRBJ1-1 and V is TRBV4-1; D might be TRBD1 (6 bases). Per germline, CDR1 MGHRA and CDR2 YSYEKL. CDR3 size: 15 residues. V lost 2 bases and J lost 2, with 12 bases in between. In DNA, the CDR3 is TGCGCCAGCAGCCAACCTGGACAGAGAAACACTGAAGCTTTCTTT. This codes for CASSQPGQRNTEAFF.

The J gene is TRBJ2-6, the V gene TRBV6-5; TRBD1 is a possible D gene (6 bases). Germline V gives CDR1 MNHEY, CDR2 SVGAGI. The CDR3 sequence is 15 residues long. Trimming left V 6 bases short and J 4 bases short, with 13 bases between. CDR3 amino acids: CASRKEGTGANVLTF. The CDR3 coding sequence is TGTGCCAGCAGAAAGGAAGGGACAGGGGCCAACGTCCTGACTTTC.

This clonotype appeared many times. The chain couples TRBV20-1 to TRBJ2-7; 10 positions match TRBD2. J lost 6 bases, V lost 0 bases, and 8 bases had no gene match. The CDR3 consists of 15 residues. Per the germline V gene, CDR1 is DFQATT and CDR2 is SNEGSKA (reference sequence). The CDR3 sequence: CSARDYLAGVGEQYF. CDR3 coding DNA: TGCAGTGCTAGAGACTACCTAGCGGGAGTCGGCGAGCAGTACTTC.

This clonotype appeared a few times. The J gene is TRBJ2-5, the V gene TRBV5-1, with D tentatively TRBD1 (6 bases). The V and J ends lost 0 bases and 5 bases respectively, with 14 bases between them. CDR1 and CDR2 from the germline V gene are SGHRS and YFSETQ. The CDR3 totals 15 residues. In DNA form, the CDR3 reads TGCGCCAGCAGCTTGGCCATGTGGACAGAGGAGACCCAGTACTTC. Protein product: CASSLAMWTEETQYF.

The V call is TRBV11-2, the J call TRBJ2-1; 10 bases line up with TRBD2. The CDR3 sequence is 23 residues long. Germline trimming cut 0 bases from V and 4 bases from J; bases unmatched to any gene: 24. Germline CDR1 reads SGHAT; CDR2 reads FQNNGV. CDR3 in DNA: TGTGCCAGCAGCTTAGATCGGTCCCCCGGGCTAGCGGGAGAGCGGGTGGGGTACAATGAGCAGTTCTTC. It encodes CASSLDRSPGLAGERVGYNEQFF.

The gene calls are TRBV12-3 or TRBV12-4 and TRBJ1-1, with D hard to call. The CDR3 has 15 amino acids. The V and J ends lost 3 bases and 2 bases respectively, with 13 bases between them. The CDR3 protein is CASSLNRFPNTEAFF. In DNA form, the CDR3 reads TGTGCCAGCAGTTTGAACCGGTTTCCAAACACTGAAGCTTTCTTT.

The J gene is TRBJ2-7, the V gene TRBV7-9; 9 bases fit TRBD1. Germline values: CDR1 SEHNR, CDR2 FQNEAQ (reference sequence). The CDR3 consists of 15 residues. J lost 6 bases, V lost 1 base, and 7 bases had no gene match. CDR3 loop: CASSLVTGGGGEQYF. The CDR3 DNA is TGTGCCAGCAGCTTAGTAACAGGGGGCGGAGGCGAGCAGTACTTC. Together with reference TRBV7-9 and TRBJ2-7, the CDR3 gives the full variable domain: DTGVSQNPRHKITKRGQNVTFRCDPISEHNRLYWYRQTLGQGPEFLTYFQNEAQLEKSRLLSDRFSAERPKGSFSTLEIQRTEQGDSAMYLCASSLVTGGGGEQYFGPGTRLTVT.

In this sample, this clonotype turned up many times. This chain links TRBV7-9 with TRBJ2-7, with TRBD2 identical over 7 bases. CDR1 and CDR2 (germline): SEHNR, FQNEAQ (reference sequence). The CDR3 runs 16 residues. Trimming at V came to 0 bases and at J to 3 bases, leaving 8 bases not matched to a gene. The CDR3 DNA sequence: TGTGCCAGCAGCTTAGCGAAAGCGGGGCCCCTCTACGAGCAGTACTTC. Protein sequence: CASSLAKAGPLYEQYF.

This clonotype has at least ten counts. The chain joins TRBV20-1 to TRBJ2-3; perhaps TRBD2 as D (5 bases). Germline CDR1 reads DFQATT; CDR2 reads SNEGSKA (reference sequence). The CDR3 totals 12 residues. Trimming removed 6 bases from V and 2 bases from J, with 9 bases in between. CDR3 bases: TGCAGTGCAGAGCGGCTCACAGATACGCAGTATTTT. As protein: CSAERLTDTQYF.